These 8 T cell receptor beta chains were sequenced from one sample in a study of naive and memory T cell subsets. Both TRBC1 and TRBC2 were covered by a beta constant-region primer of two equimolar oligonucleotides. TCRdb used MiXCR to reprocess the UMI-ligation and nested PCR reads, holding one entry per CDR3 protein. The sample consists of 140,000 to 150,000 distinct CDR3 sequences, about 18% of them appearing once. Sequenced input: naive CD4+ T cells from blood. These receptors were taken from a human donor in good health.

The chain employs TRBV30 and TRBJ2-1, with TRBD2 matching over 10 bases. This CDR3 spans 12 amino acids. The V gene's germline CDR1 is GTSNPN and CDR2 SVGIG (reference sequence). V trimming: 4 bases; J trimming: 9 bases; junction bases outside the gene matches: 3. The CDR3 region has the DNA TGTGCCTGGACCGGGACTAGCGTTGAGCAGTTCTTC. It is translated as CAWTGTSVEQFF.

The rearrangement links TRBV11-2 to TRBJ2-7, with TRBD2 identical over 9 bases. The J segment lost 3 bases and the V segment lost 5 bases, leaving 8 bases of the junction unmatched. CDR1 and CDR2 (germline): SGHAT, FQNNGV. The CDR3 covers 15 residues. The CDR3 protein is CASSRGLASNYEQYF. CDR3 sequence (DNA): TGTGCCAGCAGCCGAGGACTAGCGTCGAACTACGAGCAGTACTTC. The full variable domain, with the rest looked up from reference TRBV11-2 and TRBJ2-7, is EAGVAQSPRYKIIEKRQSVAFWCNPISGHATLYWYQQILGQGPKLLIQFQNNGVVDDSQLPKDRFSAERLKGVDSTLKIQPAKLEDSAVYLCASSRGLASNYEQYFGPGTRLTVT.

This chain connects TRBV30 to TRBJ1-5, with 11 nucleotides matching TRBD1. Germline values: CDR1 GTSNPN, CDR2 SVGIG (reference sequence). Trimming cost V 2 bases and J 5 bases; bases outside gene matches: 8. The CDR3 extends over 16 amino acids. The CDR3, as DNA: TGTGCCTGGAGTTACACCGGGACAGGGGGATATCAGCCCCAGCATTTT. It is translated as CAWSYTGTGGYQPQHF.

This clonotype was detected only a few times. The chain has TRBV21-1 and TRBJ2-3; no check of the table's D call, TRBD2, against the DNA was made. TRBV21-1 constitutes a pseudogene. This CDR3 is 17 amino acids long. In DNA, the CDR3 is TGTGCCAGCAGCAAAGGACGTACTAGCTGGTCCCCAGATACGCAGTATTTT. It specifies CASSKGRTSWSPDTQYF.

The chain combines TRBV28 with TRBJ2-5, with 10 bases that match TRBD2. The V segment lost 2 bases and the J segment 4 bases; nucleotides outside the gene matches: 4. Per germline, CDR1 MDHEN and CDR2 SYDVKM. There are 15 residues in the CDR3. The DNA of the CDR3 is TGTGCCAGCAGTTTAGGACTAGCGGACGGAGAGACCCAGTACTTC. It encodes CASSLGLADGETQYF. Using reference TRBV28 and TRBJ2-5 for the parts outside the CDR3, the full variable domain is DVKVTQSSRYLVKRTGEKVFLECVQDMDHENMFWYRQDPGLGLRLIYFSYDVKMKEKGDIPEGYSVSREKKERFSLILESASTNQTSMYLCASSLGLADGETQYFGPGTRLLVL.

This sequence joins TRBV7-8 and TRBJ2-5; either TRBD1 or TRBD2 may supply D (5 bases each). The length of the CDR3 is 11 residues. Germline V gives CDR1 SGHVS, CDR2 FQNEAQ. Trimming left V 2 bases short and J 12 bases short, with 10 bases between. The CDR3 DNA sequence: TGTGCCAGCAGCTTAACGGGACCAGAGTACTTC. The encoded protein is CASSLTGPEYF.

In its sample, this clonotype was seen a few times. J is TRBJ2-7 and V is TRBV5-6, with 7 bases matching TRBD2. CDR3 length equals 14 residues. Trimming at V came to 4 bases and at J to 3 bases, leaving 7 bases not matched to a gene. Per germline, CDR1 SGHDT and CDR2 YYEEEE. CDR3 loop: CASSPDASGYEQYF. In DNA form, the CDR3 reads TGTGCCAGCAGCCCCGACGCTAGCGGCTACGAGCAGTACTTC.

This clonotype was counted only a few times. The J gene is TRBJ2-1, the V gene TRBV7-9; D gene unclear. Trimming removed 5 bases from V and 0 bases from J, with 17 bases in between. The CDR3 spans 17 residues. Germline V gives CDR1 SEHNR, CDR2 FQNEAQ (reference sequence). The CDR3 DNA reads TGTGCCAGCAGCCAATCGACGACTTTCACCTCCTACAATGAGCAGTTCTTC. Its protein product is CASSQSTTFTSYNEQFF. Full variable domain (remainder filled in from reference TRBV7-9 and TRBJ2-1): DTGVSQNPRHKITKRGQNVTFRCDPISEHNRLYWYRQTLGQGPEFLTYFQNEAQLEKSRLLSDRFSAERPKGSFSTLEIQRTEQGDSAMYLCASSQSTTFTSYNEQFFGPGTRLTVL.